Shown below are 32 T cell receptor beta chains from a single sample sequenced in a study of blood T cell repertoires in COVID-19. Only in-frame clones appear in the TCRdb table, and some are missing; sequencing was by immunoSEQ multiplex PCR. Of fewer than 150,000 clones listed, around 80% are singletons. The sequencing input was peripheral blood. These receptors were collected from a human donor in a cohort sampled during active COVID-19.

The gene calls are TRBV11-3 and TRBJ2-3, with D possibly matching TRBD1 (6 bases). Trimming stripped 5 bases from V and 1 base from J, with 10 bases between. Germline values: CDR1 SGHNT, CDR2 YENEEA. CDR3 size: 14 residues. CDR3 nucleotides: TGTGCCAGCAGCCAGACAGGACGCACAGATACGCAGTATTTT. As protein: CASSQTGRTDTQYF.

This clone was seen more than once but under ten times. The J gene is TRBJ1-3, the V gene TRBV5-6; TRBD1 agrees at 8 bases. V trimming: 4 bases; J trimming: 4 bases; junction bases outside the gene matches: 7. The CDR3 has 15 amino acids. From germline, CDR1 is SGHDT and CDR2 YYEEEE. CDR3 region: CASSRRTGYGNTIYF. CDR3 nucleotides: TGTGCCAGCAGCCGGAGGACAGGGTACGGAAACACCATATATTTT.

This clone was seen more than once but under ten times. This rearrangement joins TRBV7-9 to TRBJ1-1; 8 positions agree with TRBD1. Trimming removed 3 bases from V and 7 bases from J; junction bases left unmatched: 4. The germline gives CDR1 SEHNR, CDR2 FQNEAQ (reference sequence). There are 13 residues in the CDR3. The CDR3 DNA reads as TGTGCCAGCAGCTTCACAGGGGGTCTTGAAGCTTTCTTT. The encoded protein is CASSFTGGLEAFF.

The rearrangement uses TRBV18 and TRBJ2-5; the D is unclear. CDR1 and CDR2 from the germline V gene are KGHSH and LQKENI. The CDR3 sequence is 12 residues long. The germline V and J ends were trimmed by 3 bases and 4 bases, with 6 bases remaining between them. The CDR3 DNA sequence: TGTGCCAGCTCACCCAGAGGAGAGACCCAGTACTTC. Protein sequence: CASSPRGETQYF.

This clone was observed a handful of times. The DNA of the CDR3 is TGTGCCAGCAGTGTAGGACAGGACCCGAATCAGCCCCAGCATTTT. Protein product: CASSVGQDPNQPQHF. The chain combines TRBV2 with TRBJ1-5; 7 nucleotides match TRBD1. The CDR3 has 15 residues. V gave up 4 bases and J gave up 4 bases; unmatched junction bases: 7. The germline V gene encodes CDR1 SNHLY and CDR2 FYNNEI.

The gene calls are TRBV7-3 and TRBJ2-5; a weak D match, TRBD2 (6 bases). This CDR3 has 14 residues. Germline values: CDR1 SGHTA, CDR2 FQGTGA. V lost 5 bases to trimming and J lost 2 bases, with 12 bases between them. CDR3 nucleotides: TGTGCCAGCAGCCCAGGGACTCTACAAGAGACCCAGTACTTC. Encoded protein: CASSPGTLQETQYF.

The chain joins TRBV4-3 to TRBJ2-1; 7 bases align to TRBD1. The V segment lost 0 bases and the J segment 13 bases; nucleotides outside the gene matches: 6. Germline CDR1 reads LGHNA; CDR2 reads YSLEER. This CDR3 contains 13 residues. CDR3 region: CASSQDLGQVQFF. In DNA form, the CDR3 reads TGCGCCAGCAGCCAAGATCTAGGACAGGTCCAGTTCTTC.

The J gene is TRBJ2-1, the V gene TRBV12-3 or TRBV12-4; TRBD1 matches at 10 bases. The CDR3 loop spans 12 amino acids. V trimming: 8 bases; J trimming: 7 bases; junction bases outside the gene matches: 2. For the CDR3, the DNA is TGTGCCAGCGGGACAGGGGTAAATGAGCAGTTCTTC. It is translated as CASGTGVNEQFF.

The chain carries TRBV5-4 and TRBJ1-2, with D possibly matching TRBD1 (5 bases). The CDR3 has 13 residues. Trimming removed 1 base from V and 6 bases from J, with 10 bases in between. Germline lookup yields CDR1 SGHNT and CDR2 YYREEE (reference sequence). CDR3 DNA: TGTGCCAGCAGCTTGAACAGGCTGGATGGCTACACCTTC. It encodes CASSLNRLDGYTF.

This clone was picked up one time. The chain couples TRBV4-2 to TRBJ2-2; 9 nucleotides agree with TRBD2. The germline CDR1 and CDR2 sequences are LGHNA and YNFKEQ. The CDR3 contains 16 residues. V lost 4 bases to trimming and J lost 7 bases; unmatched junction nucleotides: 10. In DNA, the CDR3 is TGTGCCAGCAGCCGGGGAGGCGGGGGGGCCAGCGGGGAGCTGTTTTTT. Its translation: CASSRGGGGASGELFF.

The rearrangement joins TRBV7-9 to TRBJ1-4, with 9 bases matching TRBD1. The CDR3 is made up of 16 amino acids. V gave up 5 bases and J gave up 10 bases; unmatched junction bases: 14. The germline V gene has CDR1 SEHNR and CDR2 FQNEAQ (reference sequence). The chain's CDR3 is CASSQSPGQGSTKLFF. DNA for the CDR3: TGTGCCAGCAGCCAAAGTCCGGGACAGGGAAGTACAAAACTGTTTTTT.

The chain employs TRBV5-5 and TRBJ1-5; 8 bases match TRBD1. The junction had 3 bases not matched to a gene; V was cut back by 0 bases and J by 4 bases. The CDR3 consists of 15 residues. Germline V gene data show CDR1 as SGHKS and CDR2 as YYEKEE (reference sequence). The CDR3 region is CASSLGTGINQPQHF. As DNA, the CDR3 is TGTGCCAGCAGCTTGGGGACAGGGATTAATCAGCCCCAGCATTTT.

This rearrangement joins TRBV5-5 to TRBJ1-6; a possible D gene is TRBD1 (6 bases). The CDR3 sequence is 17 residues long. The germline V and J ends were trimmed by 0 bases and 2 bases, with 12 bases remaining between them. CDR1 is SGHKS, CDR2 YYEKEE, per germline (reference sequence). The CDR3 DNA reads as TGTGCCAGCAGCTTGGTCGCCAGGGGAGCCTATAATTCACCCCTCCACTTT. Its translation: CASSLVARGAYNSPLHF.

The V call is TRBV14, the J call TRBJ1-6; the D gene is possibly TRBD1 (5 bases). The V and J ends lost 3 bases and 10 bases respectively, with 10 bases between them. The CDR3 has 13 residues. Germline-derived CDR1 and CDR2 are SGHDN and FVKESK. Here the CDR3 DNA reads TGTGCCAGCAGCCACACCCGGGGGTCACCCCTCCACTTT. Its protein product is CASSHTRGSPLHF.

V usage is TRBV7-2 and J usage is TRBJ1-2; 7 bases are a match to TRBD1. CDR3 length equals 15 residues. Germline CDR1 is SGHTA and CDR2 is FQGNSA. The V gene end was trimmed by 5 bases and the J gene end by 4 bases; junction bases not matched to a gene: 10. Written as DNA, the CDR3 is TGTGCCAGCAGCCCCCTCTCGGCAGGGGGCTATGGCTACACCTTC. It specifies CASSPLSAGGYGYTF.

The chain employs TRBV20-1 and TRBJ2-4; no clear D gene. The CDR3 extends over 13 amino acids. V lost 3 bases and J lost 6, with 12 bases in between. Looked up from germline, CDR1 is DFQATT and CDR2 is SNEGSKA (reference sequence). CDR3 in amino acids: CSASGQATNIQYF. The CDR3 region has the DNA TGCAGTGCTAGTGGGCAGGCGACAAACATTCAGTACTTC.

Here the CDR3 DNA reads TGCAGCGTTGAAGGCGGCGGAGATTCTGCTAGGGAGCAGTACTTC. It is translated as CSVEGGGDSAREQYF. The chain links TRBV29-1 to TRBJ2-7; D ambiguous. There are 15 residues in the CDR3. Trimming pared 1 base from V and 7 bases from J, leaving 20 bases between. The V gene's germline CDR1 is SQVTM and CDR2 ANQGSEA.

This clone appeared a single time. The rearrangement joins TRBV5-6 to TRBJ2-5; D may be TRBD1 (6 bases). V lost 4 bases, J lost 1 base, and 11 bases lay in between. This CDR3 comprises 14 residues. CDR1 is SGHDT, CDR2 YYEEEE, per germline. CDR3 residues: CASSGDTAQETQYF. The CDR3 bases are TGTGCCAGCAGCGGGGACACCGCCCAAGAGACCCAGTACTTC.

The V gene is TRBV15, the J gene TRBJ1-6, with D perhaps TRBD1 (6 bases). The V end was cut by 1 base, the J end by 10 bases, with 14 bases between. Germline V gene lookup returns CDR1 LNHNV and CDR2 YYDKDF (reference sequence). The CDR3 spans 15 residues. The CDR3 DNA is TGTGCCACCAGCAGAGCCGGGACAAGGTCCTCACCCCTCCACTTT. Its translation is CATSRAGTRSSPLHF.

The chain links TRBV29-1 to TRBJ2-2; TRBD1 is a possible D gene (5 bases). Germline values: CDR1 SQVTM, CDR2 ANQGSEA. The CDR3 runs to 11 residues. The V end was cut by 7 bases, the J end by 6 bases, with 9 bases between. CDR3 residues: CSAIRAGELFF. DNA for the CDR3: TGCAGCGCGATCAGGGCCGGGGAGCTGTTTTTT.

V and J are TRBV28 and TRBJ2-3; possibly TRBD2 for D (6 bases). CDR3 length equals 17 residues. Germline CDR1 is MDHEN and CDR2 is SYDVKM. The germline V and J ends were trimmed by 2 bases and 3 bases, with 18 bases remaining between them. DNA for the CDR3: TGTGCCAGCAGTTTAAACTCGGGGGTGAGGGGAACAGATACGCAGTATTTT. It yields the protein CASSLNSGVRGTDTQYF. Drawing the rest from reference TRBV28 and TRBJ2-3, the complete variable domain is DVKVTQSSRYLVKRTGEKVFLECVQDMDHENMFWYRQDPGLGLRLIYFSYDVKMKEKGDIPEGYSVSREKKERFSLILESASTNQTSMYLCASSLNSGVRGTDTQYFGPGTRLTVL.

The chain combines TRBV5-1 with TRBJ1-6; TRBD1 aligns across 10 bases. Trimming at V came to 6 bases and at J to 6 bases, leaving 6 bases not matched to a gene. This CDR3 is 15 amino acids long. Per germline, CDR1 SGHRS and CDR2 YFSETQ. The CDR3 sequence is CASTGGDRGNSPLHF. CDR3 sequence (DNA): TGCGCCAGCACGGGTGGGGACAGGGGTAATTCACCCCTCCACTTT.

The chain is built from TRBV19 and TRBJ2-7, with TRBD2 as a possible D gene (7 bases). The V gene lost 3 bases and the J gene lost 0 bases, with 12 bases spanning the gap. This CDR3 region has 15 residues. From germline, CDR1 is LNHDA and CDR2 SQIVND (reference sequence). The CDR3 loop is CASSILAGASYEQYF. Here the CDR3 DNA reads TGTGCCAGTAGTATCCTGGCGGGGGCCTCCTACGAGCAGTACTTC.

CDR3 loop: CAGDRDRMNTEAFF. The CDR3 DNA sequence: TGTGCCGGGGACAGGGATCGCATGAACACTGAAGCTTTCTTT. The rearrangement links TRBV30 to TRBJ1-1; 9 positions agree with TRBD1. CDR3 length: 14 amino acids. Germline V gives CDR1 GTSNPN, CDR2 SVGIG (reference sequence). V was clipped by 8 bases and J by 0 bases; unmatched bases: 7.

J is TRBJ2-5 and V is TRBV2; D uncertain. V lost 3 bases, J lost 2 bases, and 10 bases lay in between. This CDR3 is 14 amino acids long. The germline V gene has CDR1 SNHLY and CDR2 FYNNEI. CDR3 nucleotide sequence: TGTGCCAGCAGTGATTTGCCAGGACAAGAGACCCAGTACTTC. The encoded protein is CASSDLPGQETQYF.

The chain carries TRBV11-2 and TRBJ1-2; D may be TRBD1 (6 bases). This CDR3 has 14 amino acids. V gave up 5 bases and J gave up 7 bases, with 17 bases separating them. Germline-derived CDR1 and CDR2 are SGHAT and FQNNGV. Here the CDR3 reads CASSTIRGASGYTF. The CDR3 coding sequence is TGTGCCAGCAGCACCATTCGGGGGGCCTCTGGCTACACCTTC.

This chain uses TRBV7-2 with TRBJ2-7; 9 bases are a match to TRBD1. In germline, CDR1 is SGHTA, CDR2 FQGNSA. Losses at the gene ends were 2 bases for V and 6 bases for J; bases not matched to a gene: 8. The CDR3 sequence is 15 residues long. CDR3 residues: CASSLLGQGPREQYF. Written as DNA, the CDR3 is TGTGCCAGCAGCTTACTTGGACAGGGGCCGCGCGAGCAGTACTTC.

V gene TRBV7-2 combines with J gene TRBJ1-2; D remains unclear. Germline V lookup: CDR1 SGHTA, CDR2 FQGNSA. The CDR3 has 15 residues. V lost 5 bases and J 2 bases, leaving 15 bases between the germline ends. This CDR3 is CASSITSGMNYGYTF. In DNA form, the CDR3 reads TGTGCCAGCAGCATAACCTCCGGGATGAACTATGGCTACACCTTC.

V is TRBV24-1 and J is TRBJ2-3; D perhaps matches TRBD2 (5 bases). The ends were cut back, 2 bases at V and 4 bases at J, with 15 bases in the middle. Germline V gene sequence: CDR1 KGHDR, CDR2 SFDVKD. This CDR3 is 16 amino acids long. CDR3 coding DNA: TGTGCCACCAGTGATTCTTTTTCGGGATCCCCAGATACGCAGTATTTT. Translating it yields CATSDSFSGSPDTQYF.

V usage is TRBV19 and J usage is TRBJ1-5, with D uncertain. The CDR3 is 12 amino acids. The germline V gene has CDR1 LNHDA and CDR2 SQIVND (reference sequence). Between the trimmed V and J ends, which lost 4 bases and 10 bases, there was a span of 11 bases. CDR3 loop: CASSTYRQPQHF. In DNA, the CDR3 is TGTGCCAGTAGTACCTACCGACAACCCCAGCATTTT.

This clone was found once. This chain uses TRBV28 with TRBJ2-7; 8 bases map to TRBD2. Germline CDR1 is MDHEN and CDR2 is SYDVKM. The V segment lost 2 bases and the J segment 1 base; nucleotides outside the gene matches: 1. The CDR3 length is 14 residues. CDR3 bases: TGTGCCAGCAGTTTACCGGGGGGGTCCTACGAGCAGTACTTC. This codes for CASSLPGGSYEQYF.

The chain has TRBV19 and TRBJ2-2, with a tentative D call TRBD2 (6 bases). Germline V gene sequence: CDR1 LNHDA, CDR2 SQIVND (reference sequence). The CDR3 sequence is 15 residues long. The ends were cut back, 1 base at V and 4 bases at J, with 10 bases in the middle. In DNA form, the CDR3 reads TGTGCCAGTAGTATAGCTCGGGGGTCCACCGGGGAGCTGTTTTTT. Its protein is CASSIARGSTGELFF.